Listed below are T cell receptor beta chains from one sample, sequenced in a study of blood T cell repertoires in COVID-19. Clones were sequenced by immunoSEQ multiplex PCR, and TCRdb holds only the in-frame ones, with some missing. The sample has hundreds of thousands of clones; 88% are singletons. Sample: PBMCs or T cells enriched from blood (not recorded which). All receptors come from a woman between 50 and 59 years old who had recovered from COVID-19. Both conserved end residues are part of each CDR3. Rows give clone size only sometimes, using once, few, many, or a class for an expanded clone.

abundance | v_gene | CDR3aa
. | TRBV7-9 | CASRRSPGRTDEQYF
. | TRBV6-5 | CASNKGAQNYGYTF
. | TRBV7-3 | CASSAGPRPTEAFF
. | TRBV28 | CASSPTAGRIGDTEAFF
. | TRBV6-5 | CASSYKRGLEQYF
. | TRBV3-1/TRBV3-2 | CASSQEPQREEPPYNEQFF
. | TRBV6-6 | CASSSTAGAYEQYF
. | TRBV20-1 | CSGMTGGTQYF
. | TRBV7-3 | CASSLTSDYGPYNEQFF
few | TRBV25-1 | CASTGGAGYGYTF
. | TRBV6-5 | CASRETGRTGELFF
. | TRBV9 | CASSVAGVNEQFF
once | TRBV7-9 | CASSPYTGAATNEKLFF
once | TRBV9 | CASSVRAGTSGRVTNTGELFF
. | TRBV25-1 | CASSTIAGQGVETQYF
. | TRBV2 | CASSEDRGFNQPQHF
once | TRBV9 | CASSGGASGRRGNEQFF
. | TRBV19 | CASSVSRGQNQPQHF
. | TRBV11-2 | CASSFLLAATDTQYF
. | TRBV30 | CAWRTDSNSAQPQHF
few | TRBV18 | CASSPSTDNYGYTF
. | TRBV27 | CASSPGLAGTFNYF
. | TRBV11-2 | CASSRSVRLDNSPLHF
once | TRBV28 | CASSPMDRPYGYTF
once | TRBV5-4 | CASSPETGRSSYEQYF
. | TRBV28 | CASRQQGARNQPQHF
. | TRBV7-9 | CASSLAGLLNTGELFF
few | TRBV7-9 | CASSLVAETYEQYF
. | TRBV18 | CASSVQGTGNTIYF
. | TRBV15 | CATSRGGTGDGYTF